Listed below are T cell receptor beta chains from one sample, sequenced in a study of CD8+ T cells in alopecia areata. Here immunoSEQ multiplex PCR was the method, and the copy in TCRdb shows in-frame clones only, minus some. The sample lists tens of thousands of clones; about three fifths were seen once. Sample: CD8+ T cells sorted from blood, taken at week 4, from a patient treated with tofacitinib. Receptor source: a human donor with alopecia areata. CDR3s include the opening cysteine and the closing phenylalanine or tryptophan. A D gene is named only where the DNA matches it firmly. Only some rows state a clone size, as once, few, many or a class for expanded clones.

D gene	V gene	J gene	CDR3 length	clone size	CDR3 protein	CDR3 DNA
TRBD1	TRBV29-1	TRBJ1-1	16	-	CSVDGTGFDMNTEAFF	TGCAGCGTTGATGGGACAGGCTTCGACATGAACACTGAAGCTTTCTTT
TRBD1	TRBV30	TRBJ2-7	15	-	CAWGSGTGTIYEQYF	TGTGCCTGGGGCTCCGGGACAGGGACTATCTACGAGCAGTACTTC
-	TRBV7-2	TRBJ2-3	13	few	CASSPTRSDTQYF	TGTGCCAGCAGCCCCACCCGCTCTGATACGCAGTATTTT
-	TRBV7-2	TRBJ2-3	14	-	CASSLEVRDDTQYF	TGTGCCAGCAGCTTAGAGGTCCGGGATGATACGCAGTATTTT
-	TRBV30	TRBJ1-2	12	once	CVPGHLTDGYTF	TGTGTCCCGGGACACCTCACAGATGGCTACACCTTC
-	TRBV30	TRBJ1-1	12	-	CAGDTLNTEAFF	TGTGCTGGGGACACCTTGAACACTGAAGCTTTCTTT
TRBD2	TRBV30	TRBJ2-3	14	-	CAWIASGVTDTQYF	TGTGCCTGGATTGCTAGCGGGGTAACAGATACGCAGTATTTT
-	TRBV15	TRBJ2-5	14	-	CATSRDRQEGTQYF	TGTGCCACCAGCAGAGATCGTCAGGAGGGGACCCAGTACTTC
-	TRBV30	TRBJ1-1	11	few	CAWTSYTEAFF	TGTGCCTGGACATCCTACACTGAAGCTTTCTTT
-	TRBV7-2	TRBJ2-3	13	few	CASSWTATDTQYF	TGTGCCAGCAGCTGGACAGCCACAGATACGCAGTATTTT
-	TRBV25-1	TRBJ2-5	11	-	CATDKEETQYF	TGTGCCACCGACAAGGAAGAGACCCAGTACTTC
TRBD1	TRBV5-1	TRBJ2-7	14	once	CASSLGDRVYEQYF	TGCGCCAGCAGCTTAGGGGACAGGGTCTACGAGCAGTACTTC
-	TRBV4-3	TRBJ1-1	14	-	CASSQGVVNTEAFF	TGCGCCAGCAGCCAAGGGGTTGTGAACACTGAAGCTTTCTTT
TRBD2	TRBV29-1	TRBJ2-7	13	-	CSVAGGGEVEQYF	TGCAGCGTTGCCGGCGGGGGTGAGGTGGAGCAGTACTTC
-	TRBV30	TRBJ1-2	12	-	CAWSEDNYGYTF	TGTGCCTGGAGTGAAGATAACTATGGCTACACCTTC
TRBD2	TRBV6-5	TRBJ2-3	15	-	CASSPTSGGTDTQYF	TGTGCCAGCAGTCCGACTAGCGGGGGCACAGATACGCAGTATTTT
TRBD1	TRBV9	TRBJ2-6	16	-	CASSVGQGLGANVLTF	TGTGCCAGCAGCGTAGGACAGGGATTGGGGGCCAACGTCCTGACTTTC
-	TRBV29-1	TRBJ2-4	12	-	CSVEAPSYIQYF	TGCAGCGTTGAAGCTCCAAGTTACATTCAGTACTTC
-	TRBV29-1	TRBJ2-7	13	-	CSVVTGATYEQYF	TGCAGCGTTGTGACAGGAGCGACCTACGAGCAGTACTTC
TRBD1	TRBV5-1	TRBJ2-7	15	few	CASSEGQGATYEQYF	TGCGCCAGCAGCGAAGGACAGGGGGCGACCTACGAGCAGTACTTC
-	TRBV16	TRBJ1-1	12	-	CASSQEGIEAFF	TGTGCCAGCAGCCAAGAAGGCATTGAAGCTTTCTTT
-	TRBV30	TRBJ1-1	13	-	CAWSYGGEAEAFF	TGTGCCTGGAGTTATGGGGGCGAGGCTGAAGCTTTCTTT
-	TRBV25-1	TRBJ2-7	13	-	CASSEGEYYEQYF	TGTGCCAGCAGTGAAGGGGAGTATTACGAGCAGTACTTC
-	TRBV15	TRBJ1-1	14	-	CATSRVEDGTEAFF	TGTGCCACCAGCAGAGTGGAGGATGGGACAGAAGCTTTCTTT
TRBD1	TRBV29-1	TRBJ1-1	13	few	CSVGDRGVTEAFF	TGCAGCGTCGGGGACAGGGGGGTCACTGAAGCTTTCTTT
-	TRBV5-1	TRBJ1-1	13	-	CASSAGQRTEAFF	TGCGCCAGCAGCGCGGGACAACGGACTGAAGCTTTCTTT
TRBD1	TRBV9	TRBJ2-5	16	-	CASSVADRTSQETQYF	TGTGCCAGCAGCGTAGCGGACAGGACGTCCCAAGAGACCCAGTACTTC
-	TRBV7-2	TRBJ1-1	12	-	CASSFPRTEAFF	TGTGCCAGCAGCTTCCCTCGCACTGAAGCTTTCTTT
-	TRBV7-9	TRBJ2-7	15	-	CASSLLKGEGYEQYF	TGTGCCAGCAGCTTGTTAAAGGGGGAGGGCTACGAGCAGTACTTC
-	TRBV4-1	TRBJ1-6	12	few	CASSQVRSPLHF	TGCGCCAGCAGCCAAGTGAGGTCACCCCTCCACTTT
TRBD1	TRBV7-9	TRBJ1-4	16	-	CASTPKPGTVNEKLFF	TGTGCCAGCACCCCAAAGCCCGGGACAGTTAATGAAAAACTGTTTTTT
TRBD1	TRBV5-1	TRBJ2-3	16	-	CASSLARQGGTDTQYF	TGCGCCAGCAGCTTGGCCAGACAGGGGGGCACAGATACGCAGTATTTT
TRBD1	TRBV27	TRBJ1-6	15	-	CASSSPGQANSPLHF	TGTGCCAGCAGTTCCCCGGGACAGGCTAATTCACCCCTCCACTTT
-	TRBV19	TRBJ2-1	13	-	CASSIGPYNEQFF	TGTGCCAGTAGTATTGGCCCCTACAATGAGCAGTTCTTC
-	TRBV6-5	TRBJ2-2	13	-	CASSYGGSGELFF	TGTGCCAGCAGTTACGGAGGTTCCGGGGAGCTGTTTTTT
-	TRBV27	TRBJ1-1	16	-	CASSPRGGGMNTEAFF	TGTGCCAGCAGCCCCAGGGGCGGGGGAATGAACACTGAAGCTTTCTTT
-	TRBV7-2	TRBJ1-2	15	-	CASSPPMGGDYGYTF	TGTGCCAGCAGCCCGCCAATGGGAGGGGACTATGGCTACACCTTC
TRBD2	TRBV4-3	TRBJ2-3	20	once	CASSRLTGTSGSNSTDTQYF	TGCGCCAGCAGCCGATTAACCGGGACTAGCGGGAGCAATTCCACAGATACGCAGTATTTT
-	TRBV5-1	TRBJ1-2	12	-	CASSLAGNGYTF	TGCGCCAGCAGCTTGGCGGGGAATGGCTACACCTTC
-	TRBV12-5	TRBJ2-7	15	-	CASGSEGRSAYEQYF	TGTGCTAGTGGGTCAGAAGGGAGGTCGGCCTACGAGCAGTACTTC
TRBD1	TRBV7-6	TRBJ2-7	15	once	CASSLGTGGTYEQYF	TGTGCCAGCAGCTTAGGGACAGGGGGTACCTACGAGCAGTACTTC
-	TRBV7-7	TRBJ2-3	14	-	CASSVSGPADTQYF	TGTGCCAGCAGCGTCTCAGGGCCCGCAGATACGCAGTATTTT
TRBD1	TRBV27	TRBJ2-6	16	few	CASSPTGGTGANVLTF	TGTGCCAGCAGCCCAACAGGGGGCACTGGGGCCAACGTCCTGACTTTC
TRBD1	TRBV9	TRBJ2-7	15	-	CASSVGQGGGYEQYF	TGTGCCAGCAGCGTAGGACAAGGGGGCGGGTACGAGCAGTACTTC
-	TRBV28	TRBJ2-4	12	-	CASGTLKNIQYF	TGTGCCAGCGGGACACTCAAAAACATTCAGTACTTC
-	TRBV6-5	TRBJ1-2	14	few	CASSYGGSNYGYTF	TGTGCCAGCAGTTACGGTGGGAGCAACTATGGCTACACCTTC
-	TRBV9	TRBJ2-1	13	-	CASSVGDGNEQFF	TGTGCCAGCAGCGTAGGTGACGGTAATGAGCAGTTCTTC
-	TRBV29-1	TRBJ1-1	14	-	CSVGLGDMNTEAFF	TGCAGCGTTGGGTTGGGGGACATGAACACTGAAGCTTTCTTT
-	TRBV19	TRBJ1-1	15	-	CASSFSVTPTTEAFF	TGTGCCAGTAGTTTCTCTGTGACTCCAACCACTGAAGCTTTCTTT
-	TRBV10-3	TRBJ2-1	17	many	CAISESMGAKQFNEQFF	TGTGCCATCAGTGAGTCGATGGGCGCGAAACAGTTCAATGAGCAGTTCTTC
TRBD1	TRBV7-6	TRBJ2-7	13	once	CASSRQGFYEQYF	TGTGCCAGCAGTCGACAGGGTTTCTACGAGCAGTACTTC
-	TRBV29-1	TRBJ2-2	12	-	CSVDGPTGELFF	TGCAGCGTTGATGGCCCCACCGGGGAGCTGTTTTTT
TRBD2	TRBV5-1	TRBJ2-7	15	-	CASRDSGGLSYEQYF	TGCGCCAGCAGAGATAGCGGGGGCCTCTCCTACGAGCAGTACTTC
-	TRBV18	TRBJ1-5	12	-	CASSPGGQPQHF	TGTGCCAGCTCACCTGGAGGGCAGCCCCAGCATTTT
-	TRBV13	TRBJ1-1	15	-	CASSLRGAKDTEAFF	TGTGCCAGCAGCTTACGAGGGGCAAAGGACACTGAAGCTTTCTTT